This paragraph covers one T cell receptor beta chain sequence. What it binds is unknown. This sample was included in a study of cytomegalovirus exposure and HLA in healthy donors. Study-level findings and limits: Most TCR sequences proved rare, with some public TCRs found in many donors. Accurate prediction of HLA-A and HLA-B alleles (for most subjects) was reportedly achieved from TCR beta sequences. A link between a missense DCLRE1C variant and TCR beta V- and J-gene trimming emerged from a later analysis.

Vbeta (60) and Jbeta (13) primers were used in the PCR. Measured with immunoSEQ multiplex PCR; TCRdb has only the in-frame clones, and not every one. The repertoire holds some 110,000 clones, with about 79% as singletons. Germline V gene lookup returns CDR1 GTSNPN and CDR2 SVGIG (reference sequence). With V trimmed by 5 bases and J by 16 bases, 16 bases remained unmatched. This CDR3 is built from 13 residues. The sequence was collected from a man aged 25 to 45 in good health and CMV-seropositive. The chain is built from TRBV30 and TRBJ2-4; 8 nucleotides align to TRBD1. Sequencing input: PBMCs. Here the CDR3 DNA reads TGTGCCTGGCGGACAGGGAAAGGGGTTAGGTCCTACTTC. This sequence encodes CAWRTGKGVRSYF.